This entry concerns a single T cell receptor (beta chain). Its antigen is still unknown. The data originate from a study of blood T cells in healthy people across ages. Regarding the study as a whole: Naive T cell percentage showed a strong correlation with the diversity of TCR beta.

Primed by a sample-barcoded 5' primer and a J-beta primer mix, a second PCR proceeded for about 6 to 11 cycles. TCRdb itself ran the 5' RACE reads through MiXCR, one entry per CDR3 protein. The sample records approximately 1,100,000 distinct CDR3 sequences, 35% to 50% being singletons. The CDR3 spans 15 residues. With 2 bases clipped from V and 9 bases from J, the junction kept 10 bases outside the gene matches. Sequences were obtained from blood. This sequence originates from a woman aged 60-70 years in good health. The chain combines TRBV12-3 or TRBV12-4 with TRBJ2-1, with 7 positions matching TRBD2. CDR3 nucleotide sequence: TGTGCCAGCAGTTTACCCCGGGACTATGTCAGTGAGCAGTTCTTC. It is translated as CASSLPRDYVSEQFF.